These T cell receptor beta chains were read from a single sample in a study of CD8 T cells in ankylosing spondylitis. MiXCR, run by TCRdb on the 5' RACE reads, gives a single entry per CDR3 protein. This table holds about 33,000 distinct CDR3 sequences, 13% found once. The source material was synovial fluid, either unsorted or a sorted T cell fraction (not recorded which). These receptors were obtained from a male donor with ankylosing spondylitis. CDR3s include the opening cysteine and the closing phenylalanine or tryptophan.

len	v_gene	j_gene	CDR3aa
15	TRBV9	TRBJ1-6	CASSPHSADNSPLHF
14	TRBV7-9	TRBJ2-1	CASSIGKGNNEQFF
14	TRBV5-1	TRBJ1-1	CASARWAGNTEAFF
11	TRBV24-1	TRBJ1-2	CATSDSTGYTF
14	TRBV4-1	TRBJ2-1	CASSHPGLYNEQFF
13	TRBV7-9	TRBJ2-3	CASSSKLRDTQYF
15	TRBV7-9	TRBJ2-7	CASSLGQIRSYEQYF
16	TRBV19	TRBJ1-6	CASRWDSSSYNSPLHF
14	TRBV7-2	TRBJ1-5	CASSRQGPHQPQHF
15	TRBV4-3	TRBJ2-2	CASSTTTWGTGELFF
16	TRBV28	TRBJ2-4	CASSRGQELAKNIQYF
15	TRBV28	TRBJ2-5	CASRLPGADEETQYF
14	TRBV21-1	TRBJ1-1	CASRTGVCCTEAFF
16	TRBV7-9	TRBJ1-1	CASSLPGQGAGTEAFF
15	TRBV20-1	TRBJ1-2	CSAVSPRASNYGYTF
17	TRBV4-3	TRBJ2-1	CASSQATGWPPYNEQFF
12	TRBV7-9	TRBJ2-7	CASSRTGGEQYF
13	TRBV29-1	TRBJ2-7	CNVGTGEAAEQYF
15	TRBV6-4	TRBJ2-3	CASSVLAGGTDTQYF
14	TRBV7-9	TRBJ2-5	CASRPIEFQETQYF
16	TRBV5-6	TRBJ1-1	CASSFDRTLVNTEAFF
16	TRBV3-1	TRBJ2-7	CASSHHRPHKTYEQYF
15	TRBV27	TRBJ2-7	CASSSHQGTAYEQYF
15	TRBV12-3/TRBV12-4	TRBJ2-7	CASSLVSGSFDEQYF